This T cell receptor (beta chain) derives from a study of vaccination and CD4 T cells after COVID-19. General study findings and limits: Among reactive clones from convalescent patients, a median approximately 86% appeared only post-vaccination.

V lost 2 bases to trimming and J lost 8 bases, with 7 bases between them. The CDR3 is 12 amino acids. Per the germline V gene, CDR1 is SGHTA and CDR2 is FQGNSA. Documented treatment: roughly 10-day PBMC culture with coronavirus spike peptide pools or control peptides (ViraFEST assay). CD4+ T cells that had been cultured provided DNA sequenced with the Oncomine TCR Beta short-read assay. Genomic DNA was isolated from cultured CD4+ T cells. MiXCR, run by TCRdb on the PCR reads, gives a single entry per CDR3 protein. Found here are more than 15,000 distinct CDR3 sequences, 40% to 50% of them singletons; the top ten hold approximately 6.5%. With regard to this clonotype: Its antigen is not known.

This TCR was recovered from a human donor who had recovered from COVID-19. The chain uses TRBV7-2 and TRBJ2-1; D unclear. The sample was CD4+ T cells from blood, cultured in vitro, taken before SARS-CoV-2 vaccination. The CDR3 coding sequence is TGTGCCAGCAGCTTAAGGGTGGATGAGCAGTTCTTC. Its protein is CASSLRVDEQFF.